What follows are 15 T cell receptor beta chains derived from one specimen sequenced in a study of T-cell memory formation after mild COVID-19. One entry per CDR3 protein results from TCRdb running MiXCR on the 5' RACE reads. The sample records around 340,000 distinct CDR3 sequences, roughly an eighth being singletons. The source material was PBMCs or a T cell subset sorted from them (not recorded which). Every receptor here comes from a man between 18 and 35 years old who had mild COVID-19 (a few samples of this study predate the infection). Cell type and time point are not known.

The genes are TRBV7-2 and TRBJ1-2; 7 nucleotides agree with TRBD1. This CDR3 is built from 15 residues. Germline CDR1 is SGHTA and CDR2 is FQGNSA. The junction had 8 bases not matched to a gene; V was cut back by 2 bases and J by 5 bases. CDR3 loop: CASSLQGDPWYGYTF. CDR3 DNA: TGTGCCAGCAGCTTACAGGGGGATCCTTGGTATGGCTACACCTTC.

At least ten counts were recorded for this clonotype. This chain links TRBV5-1 with TRBJ1-6, with D perhaps TRBD1 (6 bases). The CDR3 covers 14 residues. CDR1 SGHRS and CDR2 YFSETQ come from the germline V gene. V dropped 1 base and J dropped 9 bases, with 11 bases sitting between them. CDR3 residues: CASSLQQGGSPLHF. CDR3 nucleotide sequence: TGCGCCAGCAGCTTGCAACAGGGAGGTTCACCCCTCCACTTT.

This clonotype showed up many times. V and J are TRBV12-3 or TRBV12-4 and TRBJ2-4, with 11 nucleotides matching TRBD1. There are 17 residues in the CDR3. V was clipped by 2 bases and J by 2 bases; unmatched bases: 5. CDR3 region: CASSLRGQGVSKNIQYF. As DNA, the CDR3 is TGTGCCAGCAGTTTACGGGGACAGGGGGTCTCCAAAAACATTCAGTACTTC.

V gene TRBV5-5 combines with J gene TRBJ1-1; weak D call: TRBD1 (5 bases). The V end lost 2 bases, the J end lost 0 bases, and 17 bases lay between the germline ends. Germline V CDR1 and CDR2: SGHKS, YYEKEE (reference sequence). The CDR3 extends over 17 amino acids. The CDR3 here is CASSLISGRRLNTEAFF. The CDR3, as DNA: TGTGCCAGCAGCTTAATATCGGGGCGCAGGCTGAACACTGAAGCTTTCTTT.

The sample holds a few counts of this clonotype. The chain has TRBV4-1 and TRBJ1-1; TRBD1 matches 7 bases. Germline V gene lookup returns CDR1 MGHRA and CDR2 YSYEKL. The CDR3 covers 16 residues. The V and J ends lost 2 bases and 1 base, in that order; junction bases with no gene match: 7. CDR3 nucleotide sequence: TGCGCCAGCAGCCAACCTTTGACAGGGCGGAACACTGAAGCTTTCTTT. Its protein product is CASSQPLTGRNTEAFF.

The chain links TRBV11-2 to TRBJ1-1; 8 positions match TRBD1. This CDR3 contains 14 residues. The trim removed 7 bases at V and 4 bases at J, leaving 8 bases unmatched. Germline V CDR1 and CDR2: SGHAT, FQNNGV. Here the CDR3 DNA reads TGTGCCAGCACAAAAACAGGGGGTTCCACTGAAGCTTTCTTT. Translating it yields CASTKTGGSTEAFF.

This clonotype was counted only a few times. This sequence joins TRBV7-9 and TRBJ2-1; 10 bases are shared with TRBD2. The CDR3 totals 14 residues. V lost 5 bases to trimming and J lost 6 bases; unmatched junction nucleotides: 4. Germline CDR1 reads SEHNR; CDR2 reads FQNEAQ (reference sequence). CDR3 DNA sequence: TGTGCCAGCAGCAGGACTAGCGGAACCAATGAGCAGTTCTTC. This sequence encodes CASSRTSGTNEQFF.

This clonotype was counted between two and nine times. The chain carries TRBV7-6 and TRBJ2-3, with TRBD2 matching 7 bases. The junction had 17 bases not matched to a gene; V was cut back by 5 bases and J by 6 bases. This CDR3 spans 17 amino acids. Germline loops: CDR1 SGHVS, CDR2 FNYEAQ. This CDR3 is CASSPWVLGGGTDTQYF. The CDR3 nucleotides are TGTGCCAGCAGCCCCTGGGTCTTGGGGGGGGGGACGGATACGCAGTATTTT.

This clonotype appeared a few times. The chain carries TRBV5-1 and TRBJ2-1; 14 bases line up with TRBD2. After removal of 4 bases from V and 9 bases from J, the junction contained 9 bases not matched to a gene. The CDR3 runs to 16 residues. Germline loops: CDR1 SGHRS, CDR2 YFSETQ. The CDR3 nucleotides read TGCGCCAGCAGCGTCCCGACTAGCGGGGGGGCGCGTGAGCAGTTCTTC. Translating it yields CASSVPTSGGAREQFF.

There are a few counts of this clonotype. This sequence joins TRBV7-9 and TRBJ2-7; TRBD1 aligns across 10 bases. The CDR3 totals 15 residues. Germline V gives CDR1 SEHNR, CDR2 FQNEAQ (reference sequence). Trimming at V came to 4 bases and at J to 4 bases, leaving 7 bases not matched to a gene. CDR3 sequence (DNA): TGTGCCAGCAGCTACGGGACAGGGGTTACATACGAGCAGTACTTC. Its translation: CASSYGTGVTYEQYF.

This clonotype was counted between two and nine times. The chain employs TRBV4-2 and TRBJ2-2, with D perhaps matching TRBD2 (6 bases). CDR1 is LGHNA and CDR2 is YNFKEQ in the germline V gene. V was cut by 5 bases and J by 1 base, with 11 bases left in between. CDR3 size: 15 residues. The CDR3 nucleotides are TGTGCCAGCAGCTCCGTCGGGGGGAACACCGGGGAGCTGTTTTTT. Its protein is CASSSVGGNTGELFF.

This clonotype was recorded a few times. The V call is TRBV3-1, the J call TRBJ2-1, with 7 bases aligning to TRBD2. Trimming at V came to 0 bases and at J to 3 bases, leaving 8 bases not matched to a gene. The CDR3 spans 17 residues. CDR1 is LGHDT, CDR2 YNNKEL, per germline (reference sequence). Here the CDR3 reads CASSQDGGGPFYNEQFF. The CDR3 nucleotides are TGTGCCAGCAGCCAAGATGGGGGGGGACCCTTCTACAATGAGCAGTTCTTC.

The chain is built from TRBV6-2 or TRBV6-3 and TRBJ2-6; maybe TRBD1 (5 bases). V was clipped by 5 bases and J by 0 bases, with 8 bases between them. Germline V CDR1 and CDR2: MNHEY, SVGEGT. The CDR3 is 15 residues long. CDR3 nucleotide sequence: TGTGCCAGCAGTGCAGGGTTCTCTGGGGCCAACGTCCTGACTTTC. Translated: CASSAGFSGANVLTF.

The V gene is TRBV7-8, the J gene TRBJ2-5; D gene unclear. The CDR3 contains 13 residues. Germline V gene sequence: CDR1 SGHVS, CDR2 FQNEAQ. V was clipped by 8 bases and J by 2 bases, with 12 bases between them. The CDR3 loop is CASFKGLQETQYF. The CDR3 region has the DNA TGTGCCAGCTTTAAAGGTCTGCAAGAGACCCAGTACTTC.

The CDR3 nucleotides read TGTGCCAGCAGCGAATACTTAGCGGGGGGCCCTGAGCAGTTCTTC. Its protein is CASSEYLAGGPEQFF. The rearrangement uses TRBV9 and TRBJ2-1; TRBD2 matches at 10 bases. This CDR3 region has 15 residues. After removal of 3 bases from V and 9 bases from J, the junction contained 9 bases not matched to a gene. Germline CDR1 and CDR2: SGDLS and YYNGEE.